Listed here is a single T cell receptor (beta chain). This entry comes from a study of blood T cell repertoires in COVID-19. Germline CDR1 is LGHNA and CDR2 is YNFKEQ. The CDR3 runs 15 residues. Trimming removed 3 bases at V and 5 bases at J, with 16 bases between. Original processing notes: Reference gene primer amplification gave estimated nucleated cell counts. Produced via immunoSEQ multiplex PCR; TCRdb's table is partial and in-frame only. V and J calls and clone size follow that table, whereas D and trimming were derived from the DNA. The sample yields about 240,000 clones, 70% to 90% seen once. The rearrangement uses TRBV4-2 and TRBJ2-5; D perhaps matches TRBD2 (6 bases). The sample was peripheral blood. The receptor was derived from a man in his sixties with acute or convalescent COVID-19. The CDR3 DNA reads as TGTGCCAGCAGCCAGGGGTCCGGGGGTACGGAGACCCAGTACTTC. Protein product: CASSQGSGGTETQYF.